The clone carrying this TCR beta chain was counted once. The data stem from a study of blood T cell repertoires in COVID-19. Across the study: Samples taken during acute and convalescent COVID-19 were collected in the United States, Italy and Spain.

Clones were sequenced by immunoSEQ multiplex PCR, and TCRdb holds only the in-frame ones, with some missing. The sample contains 50,000 to 80,000 clones, approximately 89% of which appear only once. Looked up from germline, CDR1 is SGHRS and CDR2 is YFSETQ. J gave up 4 bases and V 1 base, and 5 bases lay outside the gene matches. The CDR3 has 15 residues. The V and J genes are TRBV5-1 and TRBJ2-3, with 8 bases matching TRBD1. This receptor was obtained from a man aged 55 to 70 with acute or convalescent COVID-19. Sequencing was carried out using peripheral blood. The CDR3 DNA sequence: TGCGCCAGCAGCTTGCCACAGGGGGTGGCAGATACGCAGTATTTT. This translates into CASSLPQGVADTQYF.